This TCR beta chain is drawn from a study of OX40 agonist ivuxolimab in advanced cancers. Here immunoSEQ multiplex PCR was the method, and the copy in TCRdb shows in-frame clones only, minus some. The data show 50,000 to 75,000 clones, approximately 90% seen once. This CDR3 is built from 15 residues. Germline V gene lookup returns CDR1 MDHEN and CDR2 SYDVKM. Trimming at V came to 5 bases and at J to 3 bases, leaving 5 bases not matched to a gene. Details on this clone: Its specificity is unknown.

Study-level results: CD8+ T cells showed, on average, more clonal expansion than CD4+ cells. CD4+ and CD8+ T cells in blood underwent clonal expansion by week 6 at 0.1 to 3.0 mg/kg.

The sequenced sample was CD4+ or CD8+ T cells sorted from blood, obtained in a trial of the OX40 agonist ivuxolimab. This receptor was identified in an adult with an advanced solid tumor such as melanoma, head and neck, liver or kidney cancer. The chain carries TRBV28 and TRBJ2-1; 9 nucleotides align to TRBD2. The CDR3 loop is CASSPASGNYNEQFF. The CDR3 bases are TGTGCCAGCAGTCCCGCTAGCGGGAACTACAATGAGCAGTTCTTC.